These 22 T cell receptor beta chains share one sample of origin, sequenced in a study of human CD8 memory T cell subsets. A UMI-labeled 5' RACE approach was the method that produced the TCR beta libraries. TCRdb reprocessed the 5' RACE reads, keeping one entry per CDR3 protein, no DNA. The sample's table shows about 7,000 distinct CDR3 sequences. The material sequenced was CD8+ T cells from PBMCs. The receptors originated from a human donor in good health.

By frequency, this clonotype registers medium-sized. V and J are TRBV20-1 and TRBJ2-2; lacking DNA, the TRBD2 call made by TCRdb goes unchecked. This CDR3 has 16 amino acids. Germline assignment: CDR1 DFQATT and CDR2 SNEGSKA (reference sequence). CDR3 in amino acids: CSAIPAGARVNGELFF.

The chain employs TRBV5-1 and TRBJ2-7; there is no DNA to check the TCRdb D call of TRBD2. The CDR3 contains 16 residues. Per germline, CDR1 SGHRS and CDR2 YFSETQ. The CDR3 is CASSLAGGRDLYEQYF.

The chain uses TRBV20-1 and TRBJ2-1; there is no DNA to check the TCRdb D call of TRBD1. Germline CDR1 reads DFQATT; CDR2 reads SNEGSKA (reference sequence). The length of the CDR3 is 13 residues. CDR3 amino acids: CSARPPGRAEQFF.

The chain couples TRBV7-6 to TRBJ2-2; TCRdb gives TRBD2 as the D gene, but with no DNA this cannot be confirmed. Germline CDR1 reads SGHVS; CDR2 reads FNYEAQ. The CDR3 extends over 16 amino acids. CDR3: CASSSGLAGGYGELFF.

This chain links TRBV28 with TRBJ2-3; TCRdb indicates TRBD1, and absent DNA this call remains unverified. CDR1 and CDR2 from the germline V gene are MDHEN and SYDVKM. The CDR3 covers 13 residues. CDR3 in amino acids: CASSPTDRVLQYF.

The rearrangement uses TRBV5-4 and TRBJ1-1; absent DNA, TCRdb's TRBD1 call cannot be checked. The CDR3 sequence is 14 residues long. CDR1 is SGHNT, CDR2 YYREEE, per germline (reference sequence). The CDR3: CASSPGQMNTEAFF.

CDR3 region: CASSPGVGTGELFF. The rearrangement uses TRBV3-1 and TRBJ2-2. There are 14 residues in the CDR3. The V gene's germline CDR1 is LGHDT and CDR2 YNNKEL (reference sequence).

This clonotype is classed as medium-sized (0.01 to 0.1%) by frequency. The J gene is TRBJ1-4, the V gene TRBV13. CDR3 size: 15 residues. Germline V lookup: CDR1 PRHDT, CDR2 FYEKMQ (reference sequence). CDR3 sequence reads: CASSPKGPPNEKLFF.

The chain has TRBV27 and TRBJ2-7; TCRdb's D call of TRBD1 is untestable without DNA. Germline CDR1 MNHEY, CDR2 SMNVEV (reference sequence). The CDR3 spans 13 residues. CDR3 residues: CASGSPGLYEQYF.

The J gene is TRBJ2-1, the V gene TRBV6-6; TCRdb's assignment of TRBD2 cannot be checked, as there is no DNA. CDR1 is MNHNY and CDR2 is SVGAGI in the germline V gene (reference sequence). The CDR3 covers 15 residues. CDR3 sequence reads: CASSFGLARNNEQFF.

The V gene is TRBV7-9, the J gene TRBJ2-7; TCRdb returns TRBD1, unconfirmable since there is no DNA. Germline V CDR1 and CDR2: SEHNR, FQNEAQ (reference sequence). The CDR3 runs 12 residues. The chain's CDR3 is CASSSRGAEQYF.

This rearrangement joins TRBV6-2 or TRBV6-3 to TRBJ2-1. Germline lookup yields CDR1 MNHEY and CDR2 SVGEGT. CDR3 length: 12 amino acids. The CDR3 sequence is CGAGGSYNEQFF.

V and J are TRBV4-2 and TRBJ2-1; TCRdb outputs TRBD2, but without DNA this stays unchecked. Germline CDR1 reads LGHNA; CDR2 reads YNFKEQ. The CDR3 is 15 residues long. The CDR3 loop is CASSQDNDLADEQFF.

This chain links TRBV7-9 with TRBJ2-3; TCRdb indicates TRBD2, and absent DNA this call remains unverified. CDR1 and CDR2 (germline): SEHNR, FQNEAQ (reference sequence). The CDR3 extends over 17 amino acids. The chain's CDR3 is CASSPSGLAESTDTQYF.

V gene TRBV7-9 combines with J gene TRBJ2-4; the D call from TCRdb, TRBD1, cannot be confirmed without DNA. This CDR3 has 14 amino acids. Germline values: CDR1 SEHNR, CDR2 FQNEAQ (reference sequence). CDR3 amino acids: CASSPTGEGYIQYF.

The rearrangement uses TRBV15 and TRBJ2-1. Germline V CDR1 and CDR2: LNHNV, YYDKDF (reference sequence). The CDR3 is 13 residues long. The CDR3: CATSRASPNEQFF.

The chain recombines TRBV2 with TRBJ2-5; TCRdb picks TRBD1, but there is no DNA to check that call. CDR1 is SNHLY, CDR2 FYNNEI, per germline. CDR3 size: 15 residues. CDR3 sequence reads: CASTPDDGGSETQYF.

J is TRBJ2-7 and V is TRBV29-1; lacking DNA, the TRBD2 call made by TCRdb goes unchecked. From germline, CDR1 is SQVTM and CDR2 ANQGSEA. The CDR3 spans 13 residues. The CDR3 here is CSGFVATLNEQYF.

Considering frequency, this clonotype is medium-sized (0.01 to 0.1%). The chain has TRBV10-3 and TRBJ1-1; TCRdb returns TRBD1, unconfirmable since there is no DNA. In germline, CDR1 is ENHRY, CDR2 SYGVKD. This CDR3 spans 13 amino acids. The CDR3 sequence is CAISEQVDTEAFF.

This chain uses TRBV24-1 with TRBJ2-2; TCRdb's D gene call, TRBD2, goes unchecked for lack of DNA. The CDR3 runs 15 residues. Germline V gene data show CDR1 as KGHDR and CDR2 as SFDVKD. CDR3 in amino acids: CATSDSGDNTGELFF.

J is TRBJ2-2 and V is TRBV27. Germline V gene data show CDR1 as MNHEY and CDR2 as SMNVEV (reference sequence). There are 12 residues in the CDR3. CDR3 sequence: CASSFITGELFF.

This clonotype is identified as medium-sized (0.01 to 0.1%) from frequency. The rearrangement uses TRBV12-3 or TRBV12-4 and TRBJ2-1; TCRdb lists TRBD2, though no DNA is available to test this call. The CDR3 has 17 amino acids. CDR3 loop: CASSLLSGSYTYNEQFF.